Reported below is one T cell receptor beta chain. These data come from a study of OX40 agonist ivuxolimab in advanced cancers. Overall study: The drug used for patients, ivuxolimab, was an agonistic anti-OX40 (CD134) antibody. Previous treatment with anti-PD-1, anti-PD-L1 or anti-CTLA-4 therapy was allowed; under 50% had received some. Every patient in dose escalation had hepatocellular carcinoma, melanoma, renal cell or head and neck cancer.

The protocol was immunoSEQ multiplex PCR, while the TCRdb copy is restricted to in-frame clones and leaves out a portion. The table lists tens of thousands of clones, 75% to 90% of them singletons. Patients with a history of autoimmune disease or on systemic immunosuppression were excluded. There are 11 residues in the CDR3. The V and J ends lost 4 bases and 8 bases respectively, with 6 bases between them. Germline V gene sequence: CDR1 SGHTA, CDR2 FQGTGA. V usage is TRBV7-3 and J usage is TRBJ2-1; D not certain. Source: CD4+ or CD8+ T cells sorted from blood, taken in a trial of the OX40 agonist ivuxolimab. The sequence came from an adult with an advanced solid tumor such as melanoma, head and neck, liver or kidney cancer. CDR3: CASSSSDEQFF. The CDR3 bases are TGTGCCAGCAGCTCGAGCGATGAGCAGTTCTTC.